Shown below are 14 T cell receptor beta chains from a single sample sequenced in a study of vaccination and CD4 T cells after COVID-19. No antigen has been identified for these receptors. Oncomine TCR Beta short-read sequencing was applied to DNA from cultured CD4+ T cells. TCRdb re-analysed the PCR reads in MiXCR, keeping a single row per CDR3 protein. The sample holds about 13,000 distinct CDR3 sequences; over 40% are singletons and the top ten take about 14%. Treatment specified: approximately 11-day PBMC culture with coronavirus spike peptide pools or control peptides (ViraFEST assay). The sequenced sample consisted of CD4+ T cells from blood, cultured in vitro. The receptors stem from a human donor who had recovered from COVID-19.

There are a few counts of this clonotype. The genes are TRBV6-2 or TRBV6-3 and TRBJ1-5; no reliable D call. The CDR3 length is 14 residues. In germline, CDR1 is MNHEY, CDR2 SVGEGT. The V and J ends lost 5 bases and 0 bases respectively, with 8 bases between them. In nucleotides, the CDR3 is TGTGCCAGCAGTCTATTGATTAGCAATCAGCCCCAGCATTTT. It encodes CASSLLISNQPQHF.

The rearrangement links TRBV28 to TRBJ2-7, with 9 bases matching TRBD2. The CDR3 is made up of 15 amino acids. The germline CDR1 and CDR2 sequences are MDHEN and SYDVKM. After removal of 6 bases from V and 2 bases from J, the junction contained 8 bases not matched to a gene. CDR3 nucleotides: TGTGCCAGCAGCCCCGTCCGCGGGAGGGCCTACGAGCAGTACTTC. It specifies CASSPVRGRAYEQYF.

This clonotype came up a few times. The chain recombines TRBV2 with TRBJ1-2; D is perhaps TRBD1 (6 bases). Germline values: CDR1 SNHLY, CDR2 FYNNEI. The CDR3 runs to 12 residues. Trimming took off 8 bases at V and 2 bases at J, with 9 bases between the two ends. The CDR3 spells CASRTDNYGYTF. CDR3 bases: TGTGCCAGCCGGACAGACAACTATGGCTACACCTTC. Using reference TRBV2 and TRBJ1-2 for the parts outside the CDR3, the full variable domain is EPEVTQTPSHQVTQMGQEVILRCVPISNHLYFYWYRQILGQKVEFLVSFYNNEISEKSEIFDDQFSVERPDGSNFTLKIRSTKLEDSAMYFCASRTDNYGYTFGSGTRLTVV.

The chain recombines TRBV7-9 with TRBJ2-7; no clear D gene. The CDR3 sequence is 15 residues long. V shed 3 bases and J shed 0 bases, with 12 bases lying between them. Germline V gene data show CDR1 as SEHNR and CDR2 as FQNEAQ (reference sequence). The CDR3 spells CASSLGMVLSYEQYF. The CDR3 DNA sequence: TGTGCCAGCAGCTTGGGTATGGTACTCTCCTACGAGCAGTACTTC.

This clonotype was picked up a small number of times. This sequence joins TRBV21-1 and TRBJ2-3; whether TRBD2, the table's D call, matches the DNA was not checked. TRBV21-1 is an annotated pseudogene. The CDR3 spans 16 residues. The CDR3 reads CASSRLAGPSTDTQYF. The CDR3 coding sequence is TGTGCCAGCAGCAGACTAGCGGGACCTAGCACAGATACGCAGTATTTT.

The chain uses TRBV20-1 and TRBJ1-1; D remains unclear. The germline CDR1 and CDR2 sequences are DFQATT and SNEGSKA (reference sequence). V lost 2 bases and J 0 bases, leaving 16 bases between the germline ends. This CDR3 has 16 amino acids. CDR3 protein: CSARWWVRSMNTEAFF. CDR3 DNA: TGCAGTGCTAGATGGTGGGTTAGGAGCATGAACACTGAAGCTTTCTTT.

Comments on this clonotype: The junction departs from the called germline gene at one end, perhaps through a read error. The gene calls are TRBV5-1 and TRBJ2-3; 7 bases line up with TRBD2. Germline CDR1 is SGHRS and CDR2 is YFSETQ. The CDR3 has 13 amino acids. CDR3 bases: TGCACCAGCAGTCAAAGCGGGATGGATACGCAGTATTTT. It is translated as CTSSQSGMDTQYF.

This chain uses TRBV4-1 with TRBJ1-5, with D perhaps TRBD1 (6 bases). The germline V and J ends were trimmed by 0 bases and 6 bases, with 15 bases remaining between them. The CDR3 is made up of 16 amino acids. Germline CDR1 reads MGHRA; CDR2 reads YSYEKL. The CDR3 region is CASSQDPRGAGQPQHF. DNA for the CDR3: TGCGCCAGCAGCCAAGATCCCCGGGGGGCGGGTCAGCCCCAGCATTTT.

This clonotype has more than one count but fewer than ten. The rearrangement uses TRBV7-8 and TRBJ1-2; D is undetermined. Germline V gene lookup returns CDR1 SGHVS and CDR2 FQNEAQ. Deletions cut 1 base from V and 4 bases from J, with 13 bases between. The CDR3 consists of 15 residues. CDR3 sequence (DNA): TGTGCCAGCAGCTTAGATATAGGCGGCGGCTATGGCTACACCTTC. It translates to CASSLDIGGGYGYTF.

The chain couples TRBV9 to TRBJ2-7; D call uncertain. Germline values: CDR1 SGDLS, CDR2 YYNGEE. V lost 0 bases, J lost 5 bases, and 18 bases lay in between. The CDR3 runs to 16 residues. In nucleotides, the CDR3 is TGTGCCAGCAGCGTAGGAGGTGGAGTCCCCCCCGACGAGCAGTACTTC. Encoded protein: CASSVGGGVPPDEQYF.

The chain joins TRBV6-5 to TRBJ2-5; tentatively, D is TRBD2 (7 bases). The V end lost 4 bases, the J end lost 6 bases, and 12 bases lay between the germline ends. CDR1 and CDR2 from the germline V gene are MNHEY and SVGAGI. CDR3 length: 13 residues. The CDR3 is CASSLGGAQTQYF. The CDR3 DNA sequence: TGTGCCAGCAGTTTGGGGGGGGCGCAGACCCAGTACTTC.

The rearrangement uses TRBV20-1 and TRBJ2-1, with D possibly TRBD2 on 5 matching bases. This CDR3 comprises 17 residues. The germline V gene encodes CDR1 DFQATT and CDR2 SNEGSKA (reference sequence). V was shortened by 6 bases and J by 0 bases, with 21 bases between the two germline ends. CDR3 loop: CSAFTSLSPGSYNEQFF. The CDR3 DNA follows: TGCAGTGCCTTTACTAGTCTTTCACCCGGCTCCTACAATGAGCAGTTCTTC.

This clonotype was seen once. The chain carries TRBV6-1 and TRBJ2-6; D is unclear. There are 15 residues in the CDR3. V gave up 2 bases and J gave up 0 bases, with 5 bases separating them. Germline V gene sequence: CDR1 MNHNS, CDR2 SASEGT. Here the CDR3 reads CASSERFSGANVLTF. CDR3 nucleotide sequence: TGTGCCAGCAGTGAACGGTTCTCTGGGGCCAACGTCCTGACTTTC.

The chain recombines TRBV28 with TRBJ1-5; tentatively, D is TRBD1 (5 bases). V shed 5 bases and J shed 1 base, with 15 bases lying between them. The germline V gene encodes CDR1 MDHEN and CDR2 SYDVKM. This CDR3 is built from 16 residues. The CDR3 DNA is TGTGCCAGCAGTCACGGGGGGTGGGGGAGCAATCAGCCCCAGCATTTT. Translated, it gives CASSHGGWGSNQPQHF.